The 16 T cell receptor beta chains below were found in one sample sequenced in a study of blood T cells in healthy people across ages. A second PCR of roughly 7 to 11 cycles used a sample-barcoded 5' primer and a J-beta primer mix. TCRdb recomputed calls from the 5' RACE reads with MiXCR, one row per CDR3 protein. The sample includes more than 800,000 distinct CDR3 sequences, under 45% of them seen just once. The sequencing sample was made of blood. The receptors were gathered from a woman aged 55-69 years in good health.

The genes are TRBV25-1 and TRBJ1-6, with 8 bases matching TRBD1. With V trimmed by 1 base and J by 6 bases, 2 bases remained unmatched. Germline V CDR1 and CDR2: MGHDK, SYGVNS. The CDR3 spans 15 residues. CDR3 DNA: TGTGCCAGCAGTGAATCGACAGGGGTTAATTCACCCCTCCACTTT. It translates to CASSESTGVNSPLHF.

The chain employs TRBV6-6 and TRBJ2-7; D is unresolved. The V and J ends lost 0 bases and 6 bases respectively, with 12 bases between them. The CDR3 runs to 14 residues. Germline V lookup: CDR1 MNHNY, CDR2 SVGAGI (reference sequence). This CDR3 is CASSYSMGLAEQYF. DNA of the CDR3: TGTGCCAGCAGTTACTCGATGGGGTTAGCCGAGCAGTACTTC.

This clonotype showed up just a few times. The chain recombines TRBV6-5 with TRBJ2-1; D possibly corresponds to TRBD2 (5 bases). Germline CDR1 MNHEY, CDR2 SVGAGI. The CDR3 runs 13 residues. Trimming pared 2 bases from V and 7 bases from J, leaving 9 bases between. In DNA form, the CDR3 reads TGTGCCAGCAGTTACGAGGGAGCTAATGAGCAGTTCTTC. This sequence encodes CASSYEGANEQFF.

In its sample, this clonotype was seen a few times. This chain joins TRBV20-1 and TRBJ2-5; 8 nucleotides match TRBD1. V dropped 6 bases and J dropped 4; count of bases not matched to a gene: 7. This CDR3 has 13 amino acids. Germline loops: CDR1 DFQATT, CDR2 SNEGSKA (reference sequence). The CDR3, as DNA: TGCAGTGCCCAGGACAGGGCGCTAGAGACCCAGTACTTC. Translated, it gives CSAQDRALETQYF.

The chain combines TRBV20-1 with TRBJ2-1; D may be TRBD2 (6 bases). The CDR3 length is 15 residues. V lost 5 bases, J lost 3 bases, and 17 bases lay in between. The germline V gene has CDR1 DFQATT and CDR2 SNEGSKA (reference sequence). CDR3: CSAPSQLAVYNEQFF. DNA for the CDR3: TGCAGTGCTCCTAGTCAACTAGCAGTCTACAATGAGCAGTTCTTC.

This clonotype has more than one count but fewer than ten. This chain joins TRBV7-9 and TRBJ2-5; D remains ambiguous. The CDR3 totals 15 residues. V was trimmed by 5 bases and J by 5 bases, leaving 18 bases between them. The germline V gene has CDR1 SEHNR and CDR2 FQNEAQ (reference sequence). This chain's CDR3 is CASSPPIRLGETQYF. DNA for the CDR3: TGTGCCAGCAGCCCTCCTATACGGCTAGGCGAGACCCAGTACTTC.

This clonotype came up a few times. The chain links TRBV28 to TRBJ1-1; D is perhaps TRBD1 (5 bases). V was shortened by 2 bases and J by 5 bases, with 12 bases between the two germline ends. This CDR3 has 14 residues. Looked up from germline, CDR1 is MDHEN and CDR2 is SYDVKM. CDR3: CASSLTSAGTEAFF. As DNA, the CDR3 is TGTGCCAGCAGTTTAACCTCGGCAGGGACTGAAGCTTTCTTT.

CDR3 residues: CAGGQEGYEQYF. CDR3 coding DNA: TGTGCCGGCGGACAGGAGGGGTACGAGCAGTACTTC. V and J are TRBV2 and TRBJ2-7; tentatively, D is TRBD1 (7 bases). Trimming cost V 11 bases and J 4 bases, with 15 bases left between them. This CDR3 region has 12 residues. Germline V lookup: CDR1 SNHLY, CDR2 FYNNEI.

The chain couples TRBV6-5 to TRBJ2-3; D call uncertain. Trimming stripped 6 bases from V and 2 bases from J, with 15 bases between. This CDR3 has 15 residues. Germline V gene sequence: CDR1 MNHEY, CDR2 SVGAGI. This CDR3 reads CASRRLVAATDTQYF. The CDR3 DNA is TGTGCCAGCAGGCGACTGGTGGCGGCCACAGATACGCAGTATTTT.

For this clonotype: This CDR3 is missing its conserved last phenylalanine or tryptophan, likely due to a read error. V is TRBV9 and J is TRBJ2-7; possibly TRBD2 for D (7 bases). Judging by the DNA end, TRBJ2-5 fits better; the J call may be wrong. Germline CDR1 and CDR2: SGDLS and YYNGEE. This CDR3 is built from 14 residues. The CDR3 nucleotides read TGTGCCAGCAGCGAGGGGGGGAAGCAAGCGACCCAGTACTTA. Protein product: CASSEGGKQATQYL.

The chain recombines TRBV24-1 with TRBJ2-1, with TRBD1 matching over 7 bases. This CDR3 comprises 16 residues. CDR1 and CDR2 from the germline V gene are KGHDR and SFDVKD. With V trimmed by 4 bases and J by 0 bases, 5 bases remained unmatched. This CDR3 reads CATSEDRTGSYNEQFF. CDR3 DNA: TGTGCCACCAGTGAAGATCGGACAGGCTCCTACAATGAGCAGTTCTTC.

The rearrangement links TRBV9 to TRBJ2-7, with D possibly being TRBD2 (6 bases). CDR1 and CDR2 from the germline V gene are SGDLS and YYNGEE. CDR3 length: 15 amino acids. Trimming stripped 4 bases from V and 5 bases from J, with 19 bases between. The CDR3 spells CASSPHSHTSNEQYF. CDR3 sequence (DNA): TGTGCCAGCAGCCCCCATTCCCATACTAGCAACGAGCAGTACTTC.

This sequence joins TRBV27 and TRBJ1-2; no firm D call. V gave up 6 bases and J gave up 6 bases, with 14 bases separating them. The germline V gene encodes CDR1 MNHEY and CDR2 SMNVEV (reference sequence). This CDR3 is 13 amino acids long. The CDR3 loop is CASSVAVGHGYTF. CDR3 nucleotide sequence: TGTGCCAGCAGCGTTGCGGTGGGCCATGGCTACACCTTC.

This clonotype has more than one count but fewer than ten. The chain recombines TRBV28 with TRBJ2-3; 11 bases match TRBD1. This CDR3 is built from 16 residues. CDR1 is MDHEN and CDR2 is SYDVKM in the germline V gene. With 2 bases clipped from V and 3 bases from J, the junction kept 4 bases outside the gene matches. The chain's CDR3 is CASSLLDRGQTDTQYF. The CDR3, as DNA: TGTGCCAGCAGTTTACTGGACAGGGGGCAAACAGATACGCAGTATTTT.

This clonotype was seen only a few times. The chain employs TRBV2 and TRBJ2-1; D is tentatively TRBD1 or TRBD2 (5 bases each). CDR1 and CDR2 (germline): SNHLY, FYNNEI. The V end was cut by 9 bases, the J end by 8 bases, with 17 bases between. The CDR3 consists of 13 residues. The CDR3 DNA reads as TGTGCCAGTCCGGGACGTCAAAGCCATGAGCAGTTCTTC. Its translation: CASPGRQSHEQFF.

A few counts support this clonotype. CDR3: CASSAPGGFDYGYTF. Here the CDR3 DNA reads TGTGCCAGCAGTGCCCCAGGGGGGTTTGATTATGGCTACACCTTC. This chain joins TRBV25-1 and TRBJ1-2; 7 bases fit TRBD1. This CDR3 comprises 15 residues. After removal of 4 bases from V and 5 bases from J, the junction contained 10 bases not matched to a gene. CDR1 MGHDK and CDR2 SYGVNS come from the germline V gene.